One and the same sample provided the 20 T cell receptor beta chains below, sequenced in a study of blood T cell repertoires in COVID-19. Libraries were prepared by immunoSEQ multiplex PCR; TCRdb keeps only in-frame clonotypes and omits some of them. The table shows about 43,000 clones, with around nine tenths occurring only once. The source material was peripheral blood. Receptors originate from a man aged 35 to 55 with COVID-19, enrolled during active disease.

The chain combines TRBV9 with TRBJ2-1; TRBD1 aligns across 9 bases. Trimming cost V 0 bases and J 0 bases; bases outside gene matches: 10. Germline lookup yields CDR1 SGDLS and CDR2 YYNGEE. The CDR3 runs 19 residues. This CDR3 is CASSVGPGTGKSSYNEQFF. The CDR3 bases are TGTGCCAGCAGCGTAGGCCCGGGGACAGGGAAGAGCTCCTACAATGAGCAGTTCTTC.

V usage is TRBV28 and J usage is TRBJ2-7; 13 bases agree with TRBD2. After removal of 4 bases from V and 6 bases from J, the junction contained 3 bases not matched to a gene. The CDR3 has 14 amino acids. Germline assignment: CDR1 MDHEN and CDR2 SYDVKM. In nucleotides, the CDR3 is TGTGCCAGCAGTTCGTGGACTAGCGGGAGCGAGCAGTACTTC. It specifies CASSSWTSGSEQYF. The entire variable domain, with the rest obtained from reference TRBV28 and TRBJ2-7, is as follows: DVKVTQSSRYLVKRTGEKVFLECVQDMDHENMFWYRQDPGLGLRLIYFSYDVKMKEKGDIPEGYSVSREKKERFSLILESASTNQTSMYLCASSSWTSGSEQYFGPGTRLTVT.

The CDR3 DNA reads as TGTGCCAGCAGCGGGGACTGGGAGGAGACCCAGTACTTC. As protein: CASSGDWEETQYF. This sequence joins TRBV2 and TRBJ2-5, with D tentatively TRBD2 (6 bases). The germline V gene encodes CDR1 SNHLY and CDR2 FYNNEI. This CDR3 is 13 amino acids long. Trimming shortened V by 6 bases and J by 5 bases, and 13 bases separated the two germline ends.

The chain is built from TRBV5-4 and TRBJ2-1; 15 bases map to TRBD2. V was clipped by 3 bases and J by 7 bases; unmatched bases: 5. Germline V gene data show CDR1 as SGHNT and CDR2 as YYREEE (reference sequence). This CDR3 is 16 amino acids long. The CDR3 DNA reads as TGTGCCAGCAGCTGGACTAGCGGGGGGGCCGGTAATGAGCAGTTCTTC. It codes for CASSWTSGGAGNEQFF.

The rearrangement joins TRBV12-3 or TRBV12-4 to TRBJ1-2, with a weak D call TRBD1 (5 bases). CDR3 length: 12 amino acids. Trimming took 8 bases from V and 6 from J, leaving 13 bases between them. The CDR3 sequence is CASFLRGNGYTF. The CDR3 nucleotides are TGTGCCAGCTTCCTGCGGGGGAATGGCTACACCTTC.

The chain has TRBV4-1 and TRBJ2-7; tentative D call: TRBD1 (6 bases). V was cut by 0 bases and J by 5 bases, with 17 bases left in between. The CDR3 covers 16 residues. In germline, CDR1 is MGHRA, CDR2 YSYEKL. CDR3 in DNA: TGCGCCAGCAGCCAAGAGGGGGCGGGTAGGAGGAACGAGCAGTACTTC. It is translated as CASSQEGAGRRNEQYF.

The rearrangement joins TRBV5-6 to TRBJ2-7; 10 bases line up with TRBD1. The CDR3 runs 14 residues. The V segment lost 3 bases and the J segment 0 bases; nucleotides outside the gene matches: 0. Per the germline V gene, CDR1 is SGHDT and CDR2 is YYEEEE. The CDR3 DNA follows: TGTGCCAGCAGCTGGACAGGGGGCTCCTACGAGCAGTACTTC. Encoded protein: CASSWTGGSYEQYF.

The chain recombines TRBV10-3 with TRBJ1-6, with D tentatively TRBD1 (5 bases). Germline V CDR1 and CDR2: ENHRY, SYGVKD. The CDR3 totals 14 residues. Trimming pared 8 bases from V and 7 bases from J, leaving 15 bases between. Here the CDR3 DNA reads TGTGCCATCGGGGCGGGGCAGAGAAATTCACCCCTCCACTTT. Translation gives CAIGAGQRNSPLHF.

This clone has just one count. The chain uses TRBV3-1 (or the pseudogene TRBV3-2) and TRBJ1-3; D is unclear. V was cut by 6 bases and J by 10 bases, with 13 bases left in between. The length of the CDR3 is 12 residues. The germline gives CDR1 LGHDT, CDR2 YNNKEL (reference sequence). The CDR3 sequence: CASSSGGRTIYF. The CDR3 coding sequence is TGTGCCAGCAGTTCCGGAGGGCGGACCATATATTTT.

The chain is built from TRBV13 and TRBJ2-7, with a weak D call TRBD2 (5 bases). Per germline, CDR1 PRHDT and CDR2 FYEKMQ (reference sequence). The V end lost 3 bases, the J end lost 2 bases, and 11 bases lay between the germline ends. The CDR3 is 14 amino acids. The CDR3 nucleotides read TGTGCCAGCAGCTTGCGTAGCGTCCCCTACGAGCAGTACTTC. Translating gives CASSLRSVPYEQYF.

The V call is TRBV5-1, the J call TRBJ2-2, with 12 nucleotides matching TRBD2. This CDR3 comprises 18 residues. From germline, CDR1 is SGHRS and CDR2 YFSETQ. V was clipped by 2 bases and J by 0 bases; unmatched bases: 5. CDR3 loop: CASSFLTSGGSNTGELFF. In DNA, the CDR3 is TGCGCCAGCAGCTTTTTGACTAGCGGGGGTTCGAACACCGGGGAGCTGTTTTTT.

The chain combines TRBV11-2 with TRBJ1-1; D not certain. Between the trimmed V and J ends, which lost 1 base and 1 base, there was a span of 7 bases. The length of the CDR3 is 14 residues. CDR1 SGHAT and CDR2 FQNNGV come from the germline V gene. CDR3 sequence (DNA): TGTGCCAGCAGCTTAGGGGCTTCGAACACTGAAGCTTTCTTT. The encoded protein is CASSLGASNTEAFF.

As for this clone: The junction differs from germline at one of its ends, possibly a read error. J is TRBJ2-1 and V is TRBV11-3; 10 positions agree with TRBD2. The CDR3 covers 16 residues. Germline V gives CDR1 SGHNT, CDR2 YENEEA. The CDR3 DNA is TGTGCCAGCAGCCCCATAGCGGGAGGATCCTCCAATGAGCAGTTCTTC. Its protein product is CASSPIAGGSSNEQFF.

The J gene is TRBJ2-7, the V gene TRBV12-3 or TRBV12-4, with 7 bases that match TRBD1. The CDR3 contains 12 residues. Trimming cost V 4 bases and J 6 bases; bases outside gene matches: 3. Here the CDR3 DNA reads TGTGCCAGCAGTTCCGGGACAGCCGAGCAGTACTTC. This translates into CASSSGTAEQYF.

This clone has a handful of counts. The chain recombines TRBV27 with TRBJ1-2; D uncertain. Trimming removed 4 bases from V and 2 bases from J, with 11 bases in between. The CDR3 runs 14 residues. Germline V lookup: CDR1 MNHEY, CDR2 SMNVEV (reference sequence). The CDR3 reads CASSSWRANYGYTF. The DNA of the CDR3 is TGTGCCAGCAGTTCTTGGAGAGCCAACTATGGCTACACCTTC.

This clone is a singleton in its sample. This chain uses TRBV20-1 with TRBJ2-7; D possibly corresponds to TRBD2 (6 bases). Trimming stripped 8 bases from V and 6 bases from J, with 14 bases between. The CDR3 runs to 11 residues. The germline V gene encodes CDR1 DFQATT and CDR2 SNEGSKA (reference sequence). CDR3 sequence reads: CSLRTGGEQYF. DNA for the CDR3: TGCAGTTTACGCACCGGGGGCGAGCAGTACTTC.

In this sample, this clone turned up once. The rearrangement joins TRBV29-1 to TRBJ1-2; weak D call: TRBD1 (5 bases). The ends were cut back, 7 bases at V and 3 bases at J, with 15 bases in the middle. The CDR3 length is 13 residues. Germline lookup yields CDR1 SQVTM and CDR2 ANQGSEA. CDR3 coding DNA: TGCAGCGCCGAAGGGGCGCGAGACTATGGCTACACCTTC. This codes for CSAEGARDYGYTF.

The chain is built from TRBV19 and TRBJ1-5; D is unclear. Germline CDR1 and CDR2: LNHDA and SQIVND (reference sequence). The length of the CDR3 is 14 residues. Trimming took 3 bases from V and 2 from J, leaving 8 bases between them. The CDR3 loop reads CASSIAGGNQPQHF. The DNA of the CDR3 is TGTGCCAGTAGTATCGCGGGAGGCAATCAGCCCCAGCATTTT.

This chain connects TRBV20-1 to TRBJ2-5; 8 bases line up with TRBD2. Germline V CDR1 and CDR2: DFQATT, SNEGSKA (reference sequence). V was clipped by 3 bases and J by 3 bases; unmatched bases: 6. The CDR3 is 14 amino acids. CDR3 coding DNA: TGCAGTGCTAGTTTAGCGGGGATAGAAGAGACCCAGTACTTC. This encodes CSASLAGIEETQYF.

V and J are TRBV28 and TRBJ1-2; possibly TRBD1 for D (5 bases). CDR1 and CDR2 from the germline V gene are MDHEN and SYDVKM. V was clipped by 11 bases and J by 3 bases, with 19 bases between them. The CDR3 is 14 residues long. The CDR3 here is CASAGGPSDYGYTF. CDR3 in DNA: TGTGCCTCGGCCGGGGGTCCCTCCGACTATGGCTACACCTTC.